This TCR beta chain was recorded in a study of immune cell composition in non-small cell lung cancer. Study observations and caveats: Tumour TCR-beta clonality showed no significant link to smoking pack-years. Tumour-associated clones >0.5% occurred in roughly 30% of adenocarcinomas, about three quarters of squamous. In adenocarcinoma, maximal tumour-associated clone frequency tracked TIL tumour reactivity.

The J segment lost 6 bases and the V segment lost 8 bases, leaving 4 bases of the junction unmatched. The CDR3 has 13 residues. The germline V gene encodes CDR1 MDHEN and CDR2 SYDVKM. This clone was detected only a few times. Antigen specificity is unknown. The method was immunoSEQ multiplex PCR; TCRdb's version includes in-frame clones alone and lacks a portion of them. The repertoire includes 2,500 or so clones, about 72% of them detected once, and about 30% sits in the top ten. Normal lung sampling was at least 3 cm from the tumour, as distant as possible. This TCR came from a human donor with non-small cell lung cancer. Material: non-adjacent lung tissue. The chain is built from TRBV28 and TRBJ1-4; TRBD1 matches at 9 bases. CDR3 coding DNA: TGTGCCAGCGGGGGACAGGGCGATGAAAAACTGTTTTTT. Protein: CASGGQGDEKLFF. Using reference TRBV28 and TRBJ1-4 for the parts outside the CDR3, the full variable domain is DVKVTQSSRYLVKRTGEKVFLECVQDMDHENMFWYRQDPGLGLRLIYFSYDVKMKEKGDIPEGYSVSREKKERFSLILESASTNQTSMYLCASGGQGDEKLFFGSGTQLSVL.